Here is one TCR beta chain with its context. As yet, its antigen is unknown. The data are from a study of T cell repertoires in cytomegalovirus infection. Study-level background: Through public TCR beta signatures, both CMV infection and matching HLA type were indicated. Findings and caveats of the study: CMV-specific HLA-C-restricted TCR beta clonotypes dominated the ex vivo response.

TCRdb analysed the reads with MiXCR anew, one entry per CDR3 protein. The data contain roughly 300,000 distinct CDR3 sequences, roughly 25% of them singletons. Germline V gives CDR1 MDHEN, CDR2 SYDVKM. V gave up 0 bases and J gave up 4 bases, with 9 bases separating them. This CDR3 spans 14 amino acids. The source material was PBMCs. This chain links TRBV28 with TRBJ1-1; D unresolved. The receptor was derived from a human donor in good health (CMV status not recorded). Some clones in this sample may be carry-over from other donors' samples. Here the CDR3 reads CASSLWGTVTEAFF. CDR3 sequence (DNA): TGTGCCAGCAGTTTATGGGGAACGGTCACTGAAGCTTTCTTT.